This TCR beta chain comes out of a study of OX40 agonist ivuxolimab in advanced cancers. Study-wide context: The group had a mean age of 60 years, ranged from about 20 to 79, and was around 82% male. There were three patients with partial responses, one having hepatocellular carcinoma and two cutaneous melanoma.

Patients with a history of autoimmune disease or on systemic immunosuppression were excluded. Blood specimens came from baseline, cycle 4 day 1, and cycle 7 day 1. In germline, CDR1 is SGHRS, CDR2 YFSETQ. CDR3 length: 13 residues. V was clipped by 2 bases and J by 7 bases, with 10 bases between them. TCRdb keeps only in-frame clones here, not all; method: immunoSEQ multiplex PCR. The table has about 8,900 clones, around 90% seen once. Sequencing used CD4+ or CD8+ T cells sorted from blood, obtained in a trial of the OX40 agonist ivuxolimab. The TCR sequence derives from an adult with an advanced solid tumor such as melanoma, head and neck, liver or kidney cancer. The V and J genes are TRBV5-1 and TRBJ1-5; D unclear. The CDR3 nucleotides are TGCGCCAGCAGCTTCGACCACAGCCAGCCCCAGCATTTT. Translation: CASSFDHSQPQHF.